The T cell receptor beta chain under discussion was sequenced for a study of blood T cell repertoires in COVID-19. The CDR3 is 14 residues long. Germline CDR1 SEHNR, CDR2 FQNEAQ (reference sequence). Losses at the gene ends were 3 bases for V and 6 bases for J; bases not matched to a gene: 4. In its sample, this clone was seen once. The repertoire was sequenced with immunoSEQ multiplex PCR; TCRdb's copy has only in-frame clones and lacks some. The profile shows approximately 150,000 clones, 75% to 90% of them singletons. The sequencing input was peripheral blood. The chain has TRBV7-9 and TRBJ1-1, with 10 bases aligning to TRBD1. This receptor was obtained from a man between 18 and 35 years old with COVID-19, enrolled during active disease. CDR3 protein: CASSLTGGQAEAFF. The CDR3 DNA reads TGTGCCAGCAGCTTGACAGGGGGCCAGGCTGAAGCTTTCTTT.